These 11 T cell receptor beta chains were sequenced from one sample in a study of cytomegalovirus exposure and HLA in healthy donors. The PCR used 60 Vbeta and 13 Jbeta primers. Sequenced by immunoSEQ multiplex PCR; TCRdb stores in-frame clones only, minus some. This table has about 200,000 clones, approximately 83% appearing once. The material sequenced was PBMCs. The receptors were gathered from a boy aged 2-9 years in good health and CMV-seronegative.

This chain uses TRBV6-6 with TRBJ1-6; D might be TRBD1 (5 bases). Deletions cut 2 bases from V and 13 bases from J, with 18 bases between. This CDR3 is 15 amino acids long. CDR1 is MNHNY, CDR2 SVGAGI, per germline (reference sequence). The DNA for the CDR3 is TGTGCCAGCAGTTACGGCCCGACAGCCCCTAGGCCCCTCCACTTT. Protein sequence: CASSYGPTAPRPLHF.

This rearrangement joins TRBV9 to TRBJ1-4, with D maybe TRBD1 (6 bases). The CDR3 has 14 residues. In germline, CDR1 is SGDLS, CDR2 YYNGEE. V was trimmed by 0 bases and J by 8 bases, leaving 11 bases between them. CDR3 protein: CASSVDRVGEKLFF. CDR3 coding DNA: TGTGCCAGCAGCGTAGACAGGGTCGGCGAAAAACTGTTTTTT. Variable domain in full (rest from reference TRBV9 and TRBJ1-4): DSGVTQTPKHLITATGQRVTLRCSPRSGDLSVYWYQQSLDQGLQFLIQYYNGEERAKGNILERFSAQQFPDLHSELNLSSLELGDSALYFCASSVDRVGEKLFFGSGTQLSVL.

The chain couples TRBV19 to TRBJ1-2; D is uncertain. The V gene lost 5 bases and the J gene lost 2 bases, with 15 bases spanning the gap. This CDR3 spans 15 amino acids. In germline, CDR1 is LNHDA, CDR2 SQIVND (reference sequence). DNA for the CDR3: TGTGCCAGTAGTCCCGACTATCCCTCCAACTATGGCTACACCTTC. Translated: CASSPDYPSNYGYTF.

There are a few counts of this clone. This chain uses TRBV13 with TRBJ1-1, with D possibly TRBD1 on 5 matching bases. Germline V gene data show CDR1 as PRHDT and CDR2 as FYEKMQ (reference sequence). V lost 3 bases to trimming and J lost 5 bases, with 13 bases between them. The CDR3 loop spans 14 amino acids. This CDR3 reads CASSFQLKGTEAFF. The CDR3 region has the DNA TGTGCCAGCAGCTTTCAACTGAAGGGGACTGAAGCTTTCTTT. The whole variable domain, remainder taken from reference TRBV13 and TRBJ1-1, is AAGVIQSPRHLIKEKRETATLKCYPIPRHDTVYWYQQGPGQDPQFLISFYEKMQSDKGSIPDRFSAQQFSDYHSELNMSSLELGDSALYFCASSFQLKGTEAFFGQGTRLTVV.

The chain has TRBV11-3 and TRBJ2-1; D not certain. CDR3 size: 14 residues. Trimming pared 3 bases from V and 4 bases from J, leaving 10 bases between. From germline, CDR1 is SGHNT and CDR2 YENEEA. In DNA form, the CDR3 reads TGTGCCAGCAGCTTCCGCGGCGTGTACAATGAGCAGTTCTTC. Translation: CASSFRGVYNEQFF.

V gene TRBV7-2 combines with J gene TRBJ1-2, with 12 bases aligning to TRBD1. The CDR3 extends over 15 amino acids. Losses at the gene ends were 4 bases for V and 7 bases for J; bases not matched to a gene: 7. Germline V gene data show CDR1 as SGHTA and CDR2 as FQGNSA. The CDR3 DNA follows: TGTGCCAGCAGCTCCGGGACAGGGGGCAATGTTGGCTACACCTTC. This encodes CASSSGTGGNVGYTF.

This chain joins TRBV10-3 and TRBJ1-1; TRBD1 is a possible D gene (6 bases). V gave up 4 bases and J gave up 0 bases, with 9 bases separating them. This CDR3 spans 14 amino acids. The germline CDR1 and CDR2 sequences are ENHRY and SYGVKD. The DNA of the CDR3 is TGTGCCATCAGTGGGACAGCCTTGAACACTGAAGCTTTCTTT. Encoded protein: CAISGTALNTEAFF.

This clone was found a few times. The J gene is TRBJ1-3, the V gene TRBV5-1, with D possibly matching TRBD1 (6 bases). CDR3 size: 16 residues. Germline V gene data show CDR1 as SGHRS and CDR2 as YFSETQ. V was cut by 0 bases and J by 8 bases, with 18 bases left in between. CDR3 nucleotides: TGCGCCAGCAGCTTGGAAGGCAGGACAGCTACGGACACCATATATTTT. Its translation is CASSLEGRTATDTIYF.

In this sample, this clone turned up a few times. The rearrangement joins TRBV6-6 to TRBJ1-1; 11 bases align to TRBD1. The germline gives CDR1 MNHNY, CDR2 SVGAGI (reference sequence). The CDR3 covers 12 residues. Here the CDR3 DNA reads TGTGGGACAGGGGGCGTAAGGACTGAAGCTTTCTTT. This translates into CGTGGVRTEAFF.

This chain joins TRBV10-1 and TRBJ2-3; no firm D call. This CDR3 spans 15 amino acids. Germline V gene sequence: CDR1 WNHNN, CDR2 SYGVQD (reference sequence). V was trimmed by 3 bases and J by 2 bases, leaving 12 bases between them. The CDR3 DNA follows: TGCGCCAGCAGTGATCCAACTGAATCCACAGATACGCAGTATTTT. It yields the protein CASSDPTESTDTQYF.

This rearrangement joins TRBV7-9 to TRBJ2-3; 15 bases are shared with TRBD2. The germline CDR1 and CDR2 sequences are SEHNR and FQNEAQ (reference sequence). The CDR3 totals 17 residues. Trimming took 1 base from V and 5 from J; bases not matched to a gene: 4. In nucleotides, the CDR3 is TGTGCCAGCAGCTTAGGGACTAGCGGGAGGGCCTTAGATACGCAGTATTTT. Residues: CASSLGTSGRALDTQYF.